This entry is about one T cell receptor beta chain. Its antigen is unidentified. The table came from immunoSEQ multiplex PCR; TCRdb's copy has only in-frame clones and leaves some out. Of 7,100 or so clones listed, around 90% are singletons. The sorted regulatory T cells were CD4+, CD25-high and CD127-low, with genomic DNA sequenced. The data originate from a study of regulatory and conventional T cells in RAG deficiency. General observations from the study: Omenn patients showed >80% Treg-Tconv overlap and shorter CDR3 lengths.

Germline loops: CDR1 SGHRS, CDR2 YFSETQ. Trimming took 0 bases from V and 8 from J, leaving 5 bases between them. There are 11 residues in the CDR3. The same sample was also used in a study of regulatory T cells. That source reports: The primer mix had 52 TRBV and 13 TRBJ primers.

This rearrangement joins TRBV5-1 to TRBJ2-5; D is unclear. This TCR derives from a human donor in good health. Material: CD127- CD25+ CD4+ Tregs sorted from blood. CDR3 residues: CASSLGQTQYF. CDR3 nucleotides: TGCGCCAGCAGCTTGGGACAAACCCAGTACTTC. Together with reference TRBV5-1 and TRBJ2-5, the CDR3 gives the full variable domain: KAGVTQTPRYLIKTRGQQVTLSCSPISGHRSVSWYQQTPGQGLQFLFEYFSETQRNKGNFPGRFSGRQFSNSRSEMNVSTLELGDSALYLCASSLGQTQYFGPGTRLLVL.